A selection of T cell receptor beta chains follows, all from one sample in a study of cytomegalovirus exposure and HLA in healthy donors. Here immunoSEQ multiplex PCR was the method, and the copy in TCRdb shows in-frame clones only, minus some. The sample includes around 100,000 clones, 67% of them seen just once. The sequenced sample was PBMCs. The receptors shown here come from a man aged 18 to 30 in good health and CMV-seropositive. Both conserved end residues are part of each CDR3. Each record gives: D gene, V gene, clone size, J gene, CDR3 DNA, CDR3 protein. D genes are given only for firm matches. Only part of the rows carry a size: once, few, many, or a class if the clone is expanded.

NA	TRBV6-1	NA	TRBJ1-5	TGTGCCAGCTCCGAGGGCAGCTTTAATCAGCCCCAGCATTTT	CASSEGSFNQPQHF
NA	TRBV19	NA	TRBJ1-1	TGTGCCAGTAGACCAAGGCCACACAGGGAGGGTGCTTTCTTT	CASRPRPHREGAFF
TRBD2	TRBV15	NA	TRBJ2-7	TGTGCCACCAGCAGACTCAGACTAGCGGGGAACTACGAGCAGTACTTC	CATSRLRLAGNYEQYF
NA	TRBV28	NA	TRBJ1-5	TGTGCCAGCAGTCGACAGATCTGGGGCAATCAGCCCCAGCATTTT	CASSRQIWGNQPQHF
TRBD1	TRBV13	once	TRBJ1-6	TGTGCCAGCAGCGCCTTTACAGGGGGAGATTCACCCCTCCACTTT	CASSAFTGGDSPLHF
TRBD1	TRBV27	NA	TRBJ2-5	TGTGCCAGCAGTTCGACAGGGAGGACCCAGTACTTC	CASSSTGRTQYF
TRBD1	TRBV2	NA	TRBJ1-1	TGTGCCAGCAGTGGACAGGGGGCAGGCACTGAAGCTTTCTTT	CASSGQGAGTEAFF
TRBD2	TRBV2	NA	TRBJ2-5	TGTGCCAGCAGTGTGCAGGGGCTAGCGGGGGGGAAAGAGACCCAGTACTTC	CASSVQGLAGGKETQYF
NA	TRBV28	few	TRBJ2-6	TGTGCCAGCAGTTCACCAATGGGGGCGCCGATGGGGGCCAACGTCCTGACTTTC	CASSSPMGAPMGANVLTF
TRBD1	TRBV6-1	NA	TRBJ1-6	TGTGCCAGCTTGACAGGGGTTGAGAATTCACCCCTCCACTTT	CASLTGVENSPLHF
TRBD1	TRBV9	few	TRBJ2-1	TGTGCCAGCAGCGTAGCCTGGACAGGGGGCAATGAGCAGTTCTTC	CASSVAWTGGNEQFF
NA	TRBV6-4	NA	TRBJ2-3	TGTGCCAGCAGTGACGGCGGTCTTAGCACAGATACGCAGTATTTT	CASSDGGLSTDTQYF
TRBD1	TRBV7-9	NA	TRBJ2-3	TGTGCCAGCAGCTTAGGATCTACAGGGGCCCGCACAGATACGCAGTATTTT	CASSLGSTGARTDTQYF
TRBD2	TRBV27	once	TRBJ2-3	TGTGCCAGCAGTTCGGGACTACTGCGCACAGATACGCAGTATTTT	CASSSGLLRTDTQYF
TRBD2	TRBV5-4	once	TRBJ2-1	TGTGCCAGCAGCTTATTTGCTAGCGGGGGGGCCCTCGGCAATGAGCAGTTCTTC	CASSLFASGGALGNEQFF
TRBD1	TRBV28	NA	TRBJ2-3	TGTGCCAGCAGGGTAATGACAGGGGGCCCAGATACGCAGTATTTT	CASRVMTGGPDTQYF
NA	TRBV19	once	TRBJ2-2	TGTGCCAGTAGCCCCCTTCGGGGTTTTACCGGGGAGCTGTTTTTT	CASSPLRGFTGELFF
TRBD1	TRBV2	NA	TRBJ2-3	TGTGCCACCCAGCAGGACAGGGAAGATACGCAGTATTTT	CATQQDREDTQYF
TRBD2	TRBV5-1	few	TRBJ2-3	TGCGCCAGCAGCCTGGCTCTAGCGGAAGGAGATACGCAGTATTTT	CASSLALAEGDTQYF